A selection of T cell receptor beta chains follows, all from one sample in a study of blood T cell repertoires in COVID-19. The repertoire was sequenced with immunoSEQ multiplex PCR; TCRdb's copy has only in-frame clones and lacks some. The sample has over 120,000 clones, less than 80% seen once. Sample: peripheral blood. Receptors originate from an elderly woman with active or convalescent COVID-19. Each CDR3 is given with its conserved first and last residue. D genes are given only for firm matches. Clone size, where shown, is once, few, many, or a class for clones that have expanded.

V	J	size	D	CDR3	DNA
TRBV4-2	TRBJ1-1	NA	NA	CASSHPAGGNTEAFF	TGTGCCAGCAGCCATCCGGCCGGGGGGAACACTGAAGCTTTCTTT
TRBV30	TRBJ1-5	once	NA	CAWSVQGNQPQHF	TGTGCCTGGAGTGTACAAGGCAATCAGCCCCAGCATTTT
TRBV5-8	TRBJ1-4	NA	TRBD1	CASSFRDSSNEKLFF	TGTGCCAGCAGCTTCCGGGACAGTTCTAATGAAAAACTGTTTTTT
TRBV10-3	TRBJ2-3	once	NA	CAAGRDTQYF	TGTGCCGCTGGGCGAGATACGCAGTATTTT
TRBV14	TRBJ1-6	NA	TRBD1	CASSQGQLYYSPLHF	TGTGCCAGCAGCCAGGGACAGCTATACTATTCACCCCTCCACTTT
TRBV5-5	TRBJ1-2	NA	NA	CASSLTSNGYTF	TGTGCCAGCAGCTTGACTTCAAATGGCTACACCTTC
TRBV5-4	TRBJ2-3	NA	TRBD1	CASSPPGTELDTQYF	TGTGCCAGCAGCCCCCCCGGGACAGAACTAGATACGCAGTATTTT
TRBV19	TRBJ2-2	once	TRBD2	CASSALARANTGELFF	TGTGCCAGTAGTGCACTAGCGAGGGCGAACACCGGGGAGCTGTTTTTT
TRBV5-4	TRBJ2-2	NA	NA	CASSPEKQGRAGELFF	TGTGCCAGCAGCCCGGAGAAGCAGGGGCGGGCCGGGGAGCTGTTTTTT
TRBV28	TRBJ1-4	NA	NA	CASSLGGGEKLFF	TGTGCCAGCAGTTTGGGGGGGGGAGAAAAACTGTTTTTT
TRBV30	TRBJ1-2	NA	NA	CAWRQPYGYTF	TGTGCCTGGAGACAACCCTATGGCTACACCTTC
TRBV6-2/TRBV6-3	TRBJ1-2	NA	NA	CASSPGPINYGYTF	TGTGCCAGCAGTCCAGGGCCCATTAACTATGGCTACACCTTC
TRBV29-1	TRBJ2-7	NA	NA	CSVEGGVQNPYEQYF	TGCAGCGTTGAGGGGGGAGTTCAAAACCCCTACGAGCAGTACTTC
TRBV27	TRBJ2-3	NA	NA	CASSPQSLSTDTQYF	TGTGCCAGCAGCCCACAGAGCCTCAGCACAGATACGCAGTATTTT
TRBV6-5	TRBJ2-7	NA	TRBD1	CASSYGDRRYEQYF	TGTGCCAGCAGTTATGGGGACAGGAGATACGAGCAGTACTTC
TRBV30	TRBJ1-3	NA	NA	CAWSTMPGVGNTIYF	TGTGCCTGGTCCACTATGCCAGGGGTGGGAAACACCATATATTTT
TRBV5-6	TRBJ2-5	few	NA	CASSSNRRSWETQYF	TGTGCCAGCAGCTCAAATCGGAGGTCCTGGGAGACCCAGTACTTC
TRBV6-5	TRBJ1-1	NA	NA	CASTNGREAFF	TGTGCCAGCACCAACGGGAGGGAAGCTTTCTTT
TRBV28	TRBJ1-2	once	NA	CASTPPPPNYGYTF	TGTGCCAGCACCCCCCCTCCCCCCAACTATGGCTACACCTTC
TRBV6-2/TRBV6-3	TRBJ1-1	NA	NA	CASSYTGRLNTEAFF	TGTGCCAGCAGTTATACGGGGAGGCTGAACACTGAAGCTTTCTTT
TRBV9	TRBJ1-4	NA	TRBD1	CASSPYRDRTTNEKLFF	TGTGCCAGCAGCCCGTACCGGGACAGGACAACTAATGAAAAACTGTTTTTT
TRBV27	TRBJ1-2	NA	NA	CASSLGREGAGYGYTF	TGTGCCAGCAGTCTCGGCCGGGAGGGAGCAGGGTATGGCTACACCTTC
TRBV28	TRBJ1-4	once	TRBD1	CASSRTGKNEKLFF	TGTGCCAGCAGTCGGACAGGGAAGAATGAAAAACTGTTTTTT
TRBV28	TRBJ2-3	NA	TRBD2	CASLRGDTDTQYF	TGTGCCAGCCTCCGGGGGGACACAGATACGCAGTATTTT
TRBV11-2	TRBJ1-6	NA	NA	CASSFRAGYNSPLHF	TGTGCCAGCAGCTTCCGTGCAGGTTATAATTCACCCCTCCACTTT